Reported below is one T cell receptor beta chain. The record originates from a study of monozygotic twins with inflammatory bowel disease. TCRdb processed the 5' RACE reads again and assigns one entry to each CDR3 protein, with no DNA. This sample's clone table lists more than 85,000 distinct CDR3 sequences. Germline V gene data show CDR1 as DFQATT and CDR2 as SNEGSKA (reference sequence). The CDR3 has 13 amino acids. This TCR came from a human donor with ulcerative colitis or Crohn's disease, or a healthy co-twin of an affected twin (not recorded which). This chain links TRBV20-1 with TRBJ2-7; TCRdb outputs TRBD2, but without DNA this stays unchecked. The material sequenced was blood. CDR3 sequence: CSARASSPYEQYF.